The 2 T cell receptor beta chains below come from one sample, sequenced in a study of identical twins. TCRdb independently ran MiXCR on the 5' RACE reads; one entry per CDR3 protein. The profile shows approximately 700,000 distinct CDR3 sequences, roughly 6% of them singletons. The sample was naive T cells sorted from blood. These receptors were taken from a man younger than 30 in good health.

In its sample, this clonotype was seen a few times. The rearrangement joins TRBV6-1 to TRBJ2-1; weak D call: TRBD2 (6 bases). Germline lookup yields CDR1 MNHNS and CDR2 SASEGT. V lost 5 bases and J lost 2, with 19 bases in between. The length of the CDR3 is 17 residues. The CDR3 sequence is CASSPTGQRATYNEQFF. The CDR3 bases are TGTGCCAGCAGTCCTACCGGCCAGCGGGCTACCTACAATGAGCAGTTCTTC.

A few counts support this clonotype. This chain connects TRBV19 to TRBJ2-1; TRBD2 matches at 11 bases. The CDR3 sequence is 13 residues long. The V and J ends lost 11 bases and 5 bases, in that order; junction bases with no gene match: 5. Germline CDR1 is LNHDA and CDR2 is SQIVND (reference sequence). The CDR3 region has the DNA TGTGCCGTAGGGACTAGCGGAAACAATGAGCAGTTCTTC. Translating gives CAVGTSGNNEQFF.